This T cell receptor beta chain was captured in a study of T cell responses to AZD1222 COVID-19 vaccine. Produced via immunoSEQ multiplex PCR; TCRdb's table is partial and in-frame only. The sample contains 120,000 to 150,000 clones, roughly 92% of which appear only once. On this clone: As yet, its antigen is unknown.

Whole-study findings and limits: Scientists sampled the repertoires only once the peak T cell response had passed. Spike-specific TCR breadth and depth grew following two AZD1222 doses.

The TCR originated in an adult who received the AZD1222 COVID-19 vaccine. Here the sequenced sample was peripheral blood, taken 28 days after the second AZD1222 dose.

CDR3 in amino acids: CASSFLALEQYF. CDR3 DNA: TGTGCCAGCAGCTTTCTAGCTCTCGAGCAGTACTTC. J is TRBJ2-7 and V is TRBV7-8; D possibly corresponds to TRBD2 (5 bases). V lost 3 bases, J lost 6 bases, and 9 bases lay in between. CDR3 length: 12 amino acids. Germline loops: CDR1 SGHVS, CDR2 FQNEAQ.